This TCR beta chain was profiled in a study of blood T cell repertoires in COVID-19. Looking at the study overall: The United States, Italy and Spain supplied acute and convalescent COVID-19 samples.

The repertoire was sequenced with immunoSEQ multiplex PCR; TCRdb's copy has only in-frame clones and lacks some. Of fewer than 300,000 clones listed, about nine tenths are singletons. The V gene end was trimmed by 6 bases and the J gene end by 11 bases; junction bases not matched to a gene: 11. The germline V gene encodes CDR1 KGHSH and CDR2 LQKENI. CDR3 length: 13 residues. The Seattle patients joined while their infection was active and were tracked longitudinally afterward. This clonotype was sampled from a woman in her forties or fifties with COVID-19, enrolled during active disease. Sequencing input: peripheral blood. The chain joins TRBV18 to TRBJ1-1, with 8 bases matching TRBD1. The CDR3 nucleotides are TGTGCCAGCTCCGGACAGGGAACCACCGGGGCTTTCTTT. It translates to CASSGQGTTGAFF.